Below, 14 T cell receptor beta chains from the same sample are listed, as sequenced in a study of CD8+CD57+ T cells in acquired aplastic anemia (dated by TCRdb to 2017 to 2018). TCRdb lists the instrument as Illumina HiSeq 2000. Genomic DNA served as template for TCR beta VDJ combination and CDR3 sequence profiling. TCRdb trimmed public reads at Q25 via fastp, called clones via MiXCR and kept in-frame beta chains. Each CDR3 protein appears once, grouped with its most common genes and DNA. The sample profile shows about 160,000 distinct CDR3 sequences; roughly 48% of them were found once. 2.5% to 3% of the sample is held by the ten biggest clonotypes. Flow cytometry had shown CD8+CD57+ cell expansion in the patients selected for sequencing. The sequencing sample was made of sorted CD4+, CD8+, or CD8+CD57+ T cells (not recorded which) from PBMCs. These receptors all stem from a human donor with aplastic anemia.

The chain recombines TRBV24-1 with TRBJ2-7; possible D gene TRBD1, 5 bases. With 6 bases removed from V and 3 bases from J, the gap between germline ends came to 11 bases. The CDR3 length is 13 residues. Germline CDR1 KGHDR, CDR2 SFDVKD. The CDR3 region has the DNA TGTGCCACCAGTACGGCAGGACACTACGAGCAGTACTTC. Translation: CATSTAGHYEQYF.

The chain combines TRBV6-1 with TRBJ1-4; D not resolved. This CDR3 comprises 12 residues. V was clipped by 10 bases and J by 6 bases, with 12 bases between them. Germline V gene data show CDR1 as MNHNS and CDR2 as SASEGT. In DNA form, the CDR3 reads TGTGCCATTTCCCTCCTGGATGAAAAACTGTTTTTT. Its translation: CAISLLDEKLFF.

This chain links TRBV20-1 with TRBJ2-3; maybe TRBD2 (6 bases). The V gene's germline CDR1 is DFQATT and CDR2 SNEGSKA (reference sequence). The V end lost 3 bases, the J end lost 4 bases, and 14 bases lay between the germline ends. The CDR3 contains 14 residues. This CDR3 is CSARRRDGADTQYF. The CDR3 DNA sequence: TGCAGTGCTAGGAGGCGGGACGGGGCAGATACGCAGTATTTT.

In this sample, this clonotype turned up many times. The rearrangement joins TRBV12-3 or TRBV12-4 to TRBJ2-5; the D call may be TRBD1 or TRBD2 (5 bases each). The CDR3 is 12 residues long. Trimming removed 8 bases at V and 4 bases at J, with 11 bases between. The CDR3 bases are TGTGCCAGCCGAAGGGGAGTAGAGACCCAGTACTTC. Its protein is CASRRGVETQYF.

CDR3 in amino acids: CSTKGYSETQYF. The CDR3 coding sequence is TGCAGTACAAAGGGGTATTCAGAGACCCAGTACTTC. V and J are TRBV20-1 and TRBJ2-5, with D tentatively TRBD1 (5 bases). V lost 8 bases and J lost 4, with 14 bases in between. The CDR3 runs to 12 residues. Germline V CDR1 and CDR2: DFQATT, SNEGSKA (reference sequence).

The sample holds a few counts of this clonotype. The chain uses TRBV10-1 and TRBJ1-5; 9 bases match TRBD1. Trimming took 6 bases from V and 1 from J; bases not matched to a gene: 4. Germline assignment: CDR1 WNHNN and CDR2 SYGVQD (reference sequence). CDR3 length: 15 residues. The CDR3 DNA sequence: TGCGCCAGCAGGAAACAGGGGGCGAGCAATCAGCCCCAGCATTTT. Amino acid sequence: CASRKQGASNQPQHF.

This clonotype was seen once. A much bigger clone sits one base away, suggesting this may be a read error. The CDR3 end shows no conserved phenylalanine or tryptophan, and so a read error is likely. The J gene is TRBJ2-2, the V gene TRBV5-1, with TRBD1 matching 8 bases. The CDR3 extends over 16 amino acids. With V trimmed by 4 bases and J by 1 base, 6 bases remained unmatched. Germline CDR1 and CDR2: SGHRS and YFSETQ. In nucleotides, the CDR3 is TGCGCCAGCAGCACGGGACAGGCGCTGAACACCGGGGAGCTGTTTCTT. This translates into CASSTGQALNTGELFL.

This clonotype was recorded at least ten times. The rearrangement links TRBV19 to TRBJ1-4; possibly TRBD1 for D (5 bases). V dropped 3 bases and J dropped 6 bases, with 14 bases sitting between them. There are 15 residues in the CDR3. The germline gives CDR1 LNHDA, CDR2 SQIVND (reference sequence). The chain's CDR3 is CASSISAGLDEKLFF. CDR3 DNA: TGTGCCAGTAGTATTTCGGCAGGGTTGGATGAAAAACTGTTTTTT.

This clonotype was seen at least ten times. The rearrangement links TRBV20-1 to TRBJ1-4; 7 nucleotides match TRBD1. Per the germline V gene, CDR1 is DFQATT and CDR2 is SNEGSKA (reference sequence). This CDR3 is 14 amino acids long. The junction had 8 bases not matched to a gene; V was cut back by 2 bases and J by 8 bases. This CDR3 is CSARQQDRDEKLFF. The CDR3, as DNA: TGCAGTGCTAGACAGCAAGACAGGGACGAAAAACTGTTTTTT.

This clonotype was observed many times. V usage is TRBV2 and J usage is TRBJ2-5, with a possible D match to TRBD1 (6 bases). Germline V lookup: CDR1 SNHLY, CDR2 FYNNEI. This CDR3 comprises 13 residues. The V end was cut by 8 bases, the J end by 1 base, with 11 bases between. The CDR3 spells CASSGGFQETQYF. The CDR3 nucleotides read TGTGCCAGCTCTGGGGGCTTCCAAGAGACCCAGTACTTC. The full variable domain, completed using reference TRBV2 and TRBJ2-5, is EPEVTQTPSHQVTQMGQEVILRCVPISNHLYFYWYRQILGQKVEFLVSFYNNEISEKSEIFDDQFSVERPDGSNFTLKIRSTKLEDSAMYFCASSGGFQETQYFGPGTRLLVL.

V is TRBV20-1 and J is TRBJ2-1, with 8 positions matching TRBD1. The CDR3 length is 12 residues. CDR1 is DFQATT and CDR2 is SNEGSKA in the germline V gene (reference sequence). After removal of 5 bases from V and 6 bases from J, the junction contained 3 bases not matched to a gene. The CDR3 DNA reads as TGCAGTGCTCCGGACAGGGCCAATGAGCAGTTCTTC. Its protein product is CSAPDRANEQFF.

The chain uses TRBV29-1 and TRBJ2-7; D might be TRBD2 (5 bases). The CDR3 totals 13 residues. Germline V lookup: CDR1 SQVTM, CDR2 ANQGSEA. The CDR3 DNA reads as TGCAGTGCTTTGAACCCGGGGACCTACGAGCAGTACTTC. As protein: CSALNPGTYEQYF.

This clonotype appeared a single time. This sequence joins TRBV6-1 and TRBJ2-1, with 10 bases aligning to TRBD2. V lost 3 bases and J lost 7; bases outside the gene matches: 6. The CDR3 is made up of 15 amino acids. Germline assignment: CDR1 MNHNS and CDR2 SASEGT. The CDR3 sequence is CASSDNSGGMNEQFF. Written as DNA, the CDR3 is TGTGCCAGCAGTGATAATAGCGGGGGGATGAATGAGCAGTTCTTC.

The rearrangement uses TRBV24-1 and TRBJ2-2; D remains ambiguous. Germline CDR1 KGHDR, CDR2 SFDVKD. V was pared by 4 bases and J by 4 bases, with 3 bases between. This CDR3 comprises 12 residues. CDR3 sequence: CATSEGTGELFF. The CDR3 bases are TGTGCCACCAGTGAAGGCACCGGGGAGCTGTTTTTT.